The 32 T cell receptor beta chains in this list originate from one sample, sequenced in a study of beta chain features in type 1 diabetes. Of the isolated RNA, all was reverse transcribed, and so the sequenced material was expressed TCRB transcripts. Clones were sequenced by immunoSEQ multiplex PCR, and TCRdb holds only the in-frame ones, with some missing. The data contain 850,000 to 900,000 clones, 15% to 20% of them singletons. The sequenced sample consisted of naive CD4+ T cells from blood. The receptors originated from a woman between 18 and 30 years old in good health.

This chain uses TRBV5-4 with TRBJ2-7; 10 nucleotides line up with TRBD1. V was pared by 4 bases and J by 4 bases, with 5 bases of the junction left unmatched. This CDR3 is built from 14 residues. The V gene's germline CDR1 is SGHNT and CDR2 YYREEE (reference sequence). CDR3 DNA: TGTGCCAGCAGCGCCGACAGGGGGCAGTACGAGCAGTACTTC. It encodes CASSADRGQYEQYF.

In this sample, this clone turned up a few times. The rearrangement joins TRBV19 to TRBJ1-1, with D possibly matching TRBD1 (6 bases). V was shortened by 7 bases and J by 6 bases, with 18 bases between the two germline ends. This CDR3 contains 14 residues. Germline assignment: CDR1 LNHDA and CDR2 SQIVND (reference sequence). CDR3 sequence reads: CASKETGSFAEAFF. For the CDR3, the DNA is TGTGCCAGTAAGGAAACAGGGTCGTTCGCTGAAGCTTTCTTT.

The CDR3 nucleotides read TGTGCCAGCAGACGAGCGGGAATAGAGACCCAGTACTTC. This encodes CASRRAGIETQYF. V and J are TRBV7-2 and TRBJ2-5, with 7 positions matching TRBD2. The CDR3 is 13 residues long. The V gene's germline CDR1 is SGHTA and CDR2 FQGNSA. V was pared by 6 bases and J by 4 bases, with 5 bases of the junction left unmatched. Based on the CDR3 plus reference TRBV7-2 and TRBJ2-5, the full variable domain is GAGVSQSPSNKVTEKGKDVELRCDPISGHTALYWYRQSLGQGLEFLIYFQGNSAPDKSGLPSDRFSAERTGGSVSTLTIQRTQQEDSAVYLCASRRAGIETQYFGPGTRLLVL.

This clone showed up just a few times. The chain recombines TRBV9 with TRBJ1-2; D not certain. In germline, CDR1 is SGDLS, CDR2 YYNGEE. The ends were cut back, 2 bases at V and 6 bases at J, with 17 bases in the middle. The CDR3 consists of 15 residues. The CDR3, as DNA: TGTGCCAGCAGCGTTGAGGCCGGCCCCCTCAATGGCTACACCTTC. Translating gives CASSVEAGPLNGYTF.

The chain recombines TRBV27 with TRBJ2-1; 7 bases fit TRBD1. The CDR3 has 14 residues. Trimming cost V 6 bases and J 5 bases; bases outside gene matches: 7. Germline-derived CDR1 and CDR2 are MNHEY and SMNVEV (reference sequence). CDR3 nucleotides: TGTGCCAGCAGGGGGGACAGCATTAACAATGAGCAGTTCTTC. Translation: CASRGDSINNEQFF.

This clone has just a few counts. V is TRBV29-1 and J is TRBJ2-3; 11 nucleotides line up with TRBD2. The CDR3 totals 14 residues. Germline assignment: CDR1 SQVTM and CDR2 ANQGSEA. Trimming cost V 7 bases and J 5 bases; bases outside gene matches: 8. CDR3 sequence: CSASRLAGRDTQYF. The CDR3 DNA reads TGCAGCGCTTCTCGACTAGCGGGAAGAGATACGCAGTATTTT.

This clone was detected only a few times. Within the sample, other DNA sequences also encode this same CDR3. V is TRBV6-5 and J is TRBJ2-5; D call uncertain. Germline V gene sequence: CDR1 MNHEY, CDR2 SVGAGI. V was trimmed by 2 bases and J by 5 bases, leaving 12 bases between them. This CDR3 contains 14 residues. In DNA form, the CDR3 reads TGTGCCAGCAGTTACAGGGCATCTGGCGAGACCCAGTACTTC. Translating it yields CASSYRASGETQYF.

This clone was picked up a small number of times. The chain joins TRBV5-1 to TRBJ2-2; 13 nucleotides agree with TRBD2. Germline assignment: CDR1 SGHRS and CDR2 YFSETQ. This CDR3 region has 15 residues. With 1 base clipped from V and 13 bases from J, the junction kept 7 bases outside the gene matches. As DNA, the CDR3 is TGCGCCAGCAGCTTGACTGGACTAGCGGGAGATTGGCTGTTTTTT. As protein: CASSLTGLAGDWLFF.

In its sample, this clone was seen a few times. This CDR3 is also generated by other DNA sequences in the sample. The rearrangement uses TRBV7-9 and TRBJ2-7, with D perhaps matching TRBD2 (6 bases). CDR1 is SEHNR, CDR2 FQNEAQ, per germline (reference sequence). This CDR3 region has 14 residues. V lost 0 bases, J lost 4 bases, and 10 bases lay in between. CDR3 sequence reads: CASSLAGGGYEQYF. Here the CDR3 DNA reads TGTGCCAGCAGCTTAGCGGGAGGCGGATACGAGCAGTACTTC.

The V call is TRBV15, the J call TRBJ1-2; 7 positions match TRBD1. The CDR3 consists of 13 residues. After removal of 0 bases from V and 8 bases from J, the junction contained 3 bases not matched to a gene. CDR1 is LNHNV, CDR2 YYDKDF, per germline (reference sequence). The CDR3 DNA sequence: TGTGCCACCAGCAGAGATCAGGACAGGGGCTACACCTTC. This translates into CATSRDQDRGYTF. The variable domain in full, completed from reference TRBV15 and TRBJ1-2, reads DAMVIQNPRYQVTQFGKPVTLSCSQTLNHNVMYWYQQKSSQAPKLLFHYYDKDFNNEADTPDNFQSRRPNTSFCFLDIRSPGLGDTAMYLCATSRDQDRGYTFGSGTRLTVV.

In its sample, this clone was seen a few times. This rearrangement joins TRBV27 to TRBJ2-7, with D perhaps given as TRBD1 or TRBD2 (7 bases each). The V and J ends lost 6 bases and 4 bases respectively, with 16 bases between them. The V gene's germline CDR1 is MNHEY and CDR2 SMNVEV (reference sequence). The CDR3 is made up of 14 amino acids. The CDR3, as DNA: TGTGCCAGCAGGGGGGGGACAGAGAGTTACGAGCAGTACTTC. Translation: CASRGGTESYEQYF.

This clone was observed a few times. The V call is TRBV28, the J call TRBJ1-1, with 7 bases identical to TRBD1. There are 17 residues in the CDR3. V was pared by 0 bases and J by 5 bases, with 12 bases of the junction left unmatched. Germline lookup yields CDR1 MDHEN and CDR2 SYDVKM. The CDR3 sequence: CASSLWFGPRGGTEAFF. Here the CDR3 DNA reads TGTGCCAGCAGTTTATGGTTTGGTCCCAGGGGGGGGACTGAAGCTTTCTTT.

In its sample, this clone was seen a few times. This rearrangement joins TRBV4-2 to TRBJ2-1; 12 nucleotides line up with TRBD2. Germline V gene data show CDR1 as LGHNA and CDR2 as YNFKEQ. Trimming at V came to 1 base and at J to 0 bases, leaving 10 bases not matched to a gene. The CDR3 contains 20 residues. The CDR3 protein is CASSQGRLAGGPGSYNEQFF. DNA for the CDR3: TGTGCCAGCAGCCAAGGTCGGCTAGCGGGAGGGCCGGGCTCCTACAATGAGCAGTTCTTC.

The rearrangement joins TRBV7-3 to TRBJ2-2; D might be TRBD2 (5 bases). The CDR3 spans 14 residues. The V end lost 10 bases, the J end lost 1 base, and 13 bases lay between the germline ends. The V gene's germline CDR1 is SGHTA and CDR2 FQGTGA. This CDR3 reads CATSNGVNTGELFF. DNA of the CDR3: TGTGCCACCTCGAACGGGGTGAACACCGGGGAGCTGTTTTTT. The variable domain in full, completed from reference TRBV7-3 and TRBJ2-2, reads GAGVSQTPSNKVTEKGKYVELRCDPISGHTALYWYRQSLGQGPEFLIYFQGTGAADDSGLPNDRFFAVRPEGSVSTLKIQRTERGDSAVYLCATSNGVNTGELFFGEGSRLTVL.

There are a few counts of this clone. The J gene is TRBJ2-5, the V gene TRBV6-6; no clear D. Trimming left V 0 bases short and J 6 bases short, with 11 bases between. The CDR3 extends over 14 amino acids. Germline CDR1 is MNHNY and CDR2 is SVGAGI (reference sequence). For the CDR3, the DNA is TGTGCCAGCAGTTACTCAGAAGGCTTGCAGACCCAGTACTTC. Its protein product is CASSYSEGLQTQYF.

This clone has only a few counts. The chain combines TRBV18 with TRBJ2-4; D is possibly TRBD1 or TRBD2 (5 bases each). Germline loops: CDR1 KGHSH, CDR2 LQKENI. The CDR3 length is 14 residues. Trimming shortened V by 6 bases and J by 0 bases, and 9 bases separated the two germline ends. The CDR3 coding sequence is TGTGCCAGCTCGACGGGGACAGCCAAAAACATTCAGTACTTC. It translates to CASSTGTAKNIQYF.

The V gene is TRBV2, the J gene TRBJ1-2; TRBD1 is a possible D gene (6 bases). Germline V gene data show CDR1 as SNHLY and CDR2 as FYNNEI. The V end lost 3 bases, the J end lost 6 bases, and 11 bases lay between the germline ends. The length of the CDR3 is 13 residues. The CDR3 is CASSEGALHGYTF. CDR3 DNA: TGTGCCAGCAGTGAGGGGGCTCTCCATGGCTACACCTTC.

This clone was observed a handful of times. The rearrangement joins TRBV5-1 to TRBJ2-1; no reliable D call. The V gene's germline CDR1 is SGHRS and CDR2 YFSETQ. The CDR3 has 14 residues. V shed 1 base and J shed 2 bases, with 7 bases lying between them. The CDR3 region has the DNA TGCGCCAGCAGCTTGACCGTACCCTACAATGAGCAGTTCTTC. It encodes CASSLTVPYNEQFF.

This clone was seen a handful of times. The chain combines TRBV5-1 with TRBJ1-6; 10 bases match TRBD1. CDR3 length equals 15 residues. V shed 0 bases and J 8 bases; nucleotides not matched to a gene: 2. CDR1 and CDR2 (germline): SGHRS, YFSETQ. In DNA, the CDR3 is TGCGCCAGCAGCTTGGTCGGGACAGGGGATTCACCCCTCCACTTT. It is translated as CASSLVGTGDSPLHF.

The V gene is TRBV7-9, the J gene TRBJ1-2, with 7 positions matching TRBD1. Germline trimming cut 5 bases from V and 4 bases from J; bases unmatched to any gene: 10. The germline V gene has CDR1 SEHNR and CDR2 FQNEAQ (reference sequence). The CDR3 totals 15 residues. The CDR3 spells CASSPRSTGTYGYTF. The CDR3 DNA follows: TGTGCCAGCAGCCCCCGTTCGACAGGGACCTATGGCTACACCTTC.

This clone was observed a few times. This same CDR3 is encoded by further DNA sequences in the sample. The chain couples TRBV7-9 to TRBJ2-5, with 8 bases aligning to TRBD2. CDR1 and CDR2 from the germline V gene are SEHNR and FQNEAQ (reference sequence). Germline trimming cut 5 bases from V and 5 bases from J; bases unmatched to any gene: 4. This CDR3 is built from 13 residues. In DNA, the CDR3 is TGTGCCAGCAGCCCCGGGGGGGCGGAGACCCAGTACTTC. Encoded protein: CASSPGGAETQYF.

The chain employs TRBV11-2 and TRBJ2-7; D is undetermined. CDR1 is SGHAT and CDR2 is FQNNGV in the germline V gene. Trimming stripped 5 bases from V and 2 bases from J, with 16 bases between. This CDR3 spans 15 amino acids. This chain's CDR3 is CASSPKTRKPYEQYF. The CDR3 DNA sequence: TGTGCCAGCAGCCCTAAGACTCGAAAACCCTACGAGCAGTACTTC.

The V gene is TRBV6-1, the J gene TRBJ2-3, with a weak D call TRBD1 (6 bases). The CDR3 sequence is 14 residues long. Germline CDR1 reads MNHNS; CDR2 reads SASEGT. V was trimmed by 8 bases and J by 4 bases, leaving 16 bases between them. The CDR3 DNA is TGTGCCAGCTCCAAGGCAGGGGTCCCAGATACGCAGTATTTT. Amino acid sequence: CASSKAGVPDTQYF.

The chain couples TRBV9 to TRBJ2-7; 7 nucleotides line up with TRBD1. There are 16 residues in the CDR3. J lost 2 bases, V lost 0 bases, and 8 bases had no gene match. Germline values: CDR1 SGDLS, CDR2 YYNGEE. The CDR3, as DNA: TGTGCCAGCAGCGTAGCTGAGGGGACAGCTCCCTACGAGCAGTACTTC. It encodes CASSVAEGTAPYEQYF.

The V call is TRBV2, the J call TRBJ1-3; D may be TRBD1 (5 bases). V was trimmed by 8 bases and J by 5 bases, leaving 13 bases between them. The CDR3 consists of 13 residues. Per germline, CDR1 SNHLY and CDR2 FYNNEI. The CDR3 sequence: CASGAEQRNTIYF. For the CDR3, the DNA is TGTGCCAGCGGGGCAGAGCAAAGAAACACCATATATTTT.

This clone was seen a handful of times. V gene TRBV18 combines with J gene TRBJ2-6, with no clear D. The CDR3 consists of 19 residues. Trimming cost V 3 bases and J 1 base, with 19 bases left between them. Germline CDR1 reads KGHSH; CDR2 reads LQKENI. The DNA for the CDR3 is TGTGCCAGCTCACCCCGCGTGGCGTCAGCAGTGTCTGGGGCCAACGTCCTGACTTTC. Protein: CASSPRVASAVSGANVLTF.

This chain connects TRBV6-6 to TRBJ2-2; D is undetermined. V shed 4 bases and J shed 9 bases, with 9 bases lying between them. CDR1 MNHNY and CDR2 SVGAGI come from the germline V gene (reference sequence). CDR3 length: 12 amino acids. The CDR3 DNA follows: TGTGCCAGCAGTTTGGGCAGCTGGGAGCTGTTTTTT. Its protein is CASSLGSWELFF.

The table lists this clone with a few counts. J is TRBJ1-1 and V is TRBV4-3, with a tentative D call TRBD1 (5 bases). Trimming left V 0 bases short and J 1 base short, with 9 bases between. The V gene's germline CDR1 is LGHNA and CDR2 YSLEER. The CDR3 runs to 15 residues. The CDR3 DNA is TGCGCCAGCAGCCAAGATCACAGGACGAACACTGAAGCTTTCTTT. It encodes CASSQDHRTNTEAFF.

This clone was seen more than once but under ten times. This chain links TRBV7-2 with TRBJ1-2; no clear D. CDR1 and CDR2 (germline): SGHTA, FQGNSA. This CDR3 is 15 amino acids long. Trimming cost V 2 bases and J 5 bases, with 15 bases left between them. CDR3 nucleotide sequence: TGTGCCAGCAGCTTACCCCTCGGGAAAGGGTATGGCTACACCTTC. Translated: CASSLPLGKGYGYTF.

With respect to this clone: Other DNA sequences in the sample encode the same CDR3. CDR3 coding DNA: TGTGCCAGCAGCGTGGGACAATCTGGGGCCAACGTCCTGACTTTC. It specifies CASSVGQSGANVLTF. The chain is built from TRBV9 and TRBJ2-6; a weak D match, TRBD1 (6 bases). V was shortened by 2 bases and J by 1 base, with 7 bases between the two germline ends. Germline values: CDR1 SGDLS, CDR2 YYNGEE. This CDR3 is built from 15 residues. The full variable domain, rest sourced from reference TRBV9 and TRBJ2-6, is DSGVTQTPKHLITATGQRVTLRCSPRSGDLSVYWYQQSLDQGLQFLIQYYNGEERAKGNILERFSAQQFPDLHSELNLSSLELGDSALYFCASSVGQSGANVLTFGAGSRLTVL.

This clone was observed a handful of times. This same CDR3 is encoded by further DNA sequences in the sample. The rearrangement joins TRBV18 to TRBJ2-7; TRBD1 matches 7 bases. The J segment lost 4 bases and the V segment lost 1 base, leaving 4 bases of the junction unmatched. Germline lookup yields CDR1 KGHSH and CDR2 LQKENI. This CDR3 region has 14 residues. CDR3 region: CASSPQGASYEQYF. Written as DNA, the CDR3 is TGTGCCAGCTCACCACAGGGGGCGAGTTACGAGCAGTACTTC.

The sample holds a few counts of this clone. J is TRBJ2-7 and V is TRBV7-8; D gene unclear. Germline V gives CDR1 SGHVS, CDR2 FQNEAQ. Trimming took off 1 base at V and 0 bases at J, with 7 bases between the two ends. CDR3 length: 14 residues. CDR3 nucleotides: TGTGCCAGCAGCTTAGTGGGCTTCTCCTACGAGCAGTACTTC. Residues: CASSLVGFSYEQYF.